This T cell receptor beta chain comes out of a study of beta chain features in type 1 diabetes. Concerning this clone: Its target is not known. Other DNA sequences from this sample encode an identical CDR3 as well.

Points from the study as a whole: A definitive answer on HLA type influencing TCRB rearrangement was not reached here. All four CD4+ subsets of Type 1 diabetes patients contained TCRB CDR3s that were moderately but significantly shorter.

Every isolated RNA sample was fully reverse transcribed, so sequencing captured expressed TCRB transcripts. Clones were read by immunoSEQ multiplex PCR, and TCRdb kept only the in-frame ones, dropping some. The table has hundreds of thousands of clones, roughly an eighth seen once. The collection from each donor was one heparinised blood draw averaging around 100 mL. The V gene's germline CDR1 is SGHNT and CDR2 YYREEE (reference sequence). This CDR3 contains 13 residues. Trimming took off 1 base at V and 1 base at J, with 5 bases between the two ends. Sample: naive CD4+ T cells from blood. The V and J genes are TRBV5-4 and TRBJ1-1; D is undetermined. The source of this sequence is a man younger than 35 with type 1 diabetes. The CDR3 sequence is CASSLRENTEAFF. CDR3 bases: TGTGCCAGCAGCTTGCGGGAGAACACTGAAGCTTTCTTT.